This TCR beta chain appears in the sequencing data of a study of CD8 T cell repertoires and HIV-1 epitope variants. Turning to the study itself: Twenty-five autologous and known Gag and Nef epitope variant peptides each stimulated T cells separately.

The germline V gene encodes CDR1 SGHNT and CDR2 YENEEA. With 1 base removed from V and 2 bases from J, the gap between germline ends came to 12 bases. This CDR3 has 15 residues. Profiled with immunoSEQ multiplex PCR; TCRdb holds only in-frame clones, not every one. The data contain thousands of clones, under 75% of them singletons. This clone was seen a single time. Its target is not known. The sequence derives from a male donor with HIV. The chain carries TRBV11-3 and TRBJ2-7, with D perhaps given as TRBD1 or TRBD2 (5 bases each). The sequenced sample consisted of cultured CD8+ T cells derived from PBMCs. The CDR3 loop is CASSLGRGGAYEQYF. The CDR3 DNA reads TGTGCCAGCAGCTTAGGACGTGGGGGTGCCTACGAGCAGTACTTC.